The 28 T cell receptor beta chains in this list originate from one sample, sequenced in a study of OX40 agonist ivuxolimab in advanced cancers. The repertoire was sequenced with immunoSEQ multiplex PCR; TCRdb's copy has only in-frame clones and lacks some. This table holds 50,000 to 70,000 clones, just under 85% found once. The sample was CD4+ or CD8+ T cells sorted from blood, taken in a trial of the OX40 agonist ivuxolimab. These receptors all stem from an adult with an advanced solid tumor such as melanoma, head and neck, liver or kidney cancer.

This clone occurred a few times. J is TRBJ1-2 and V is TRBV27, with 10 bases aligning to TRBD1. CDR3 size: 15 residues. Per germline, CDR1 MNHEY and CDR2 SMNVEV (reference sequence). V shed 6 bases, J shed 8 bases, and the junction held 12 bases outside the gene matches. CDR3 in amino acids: CASRPSGQGSWGYTF. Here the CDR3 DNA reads TGTGCCAGCAGGCCCTCGGGACAGGGGAGTTGGGGCTACACCTTC.

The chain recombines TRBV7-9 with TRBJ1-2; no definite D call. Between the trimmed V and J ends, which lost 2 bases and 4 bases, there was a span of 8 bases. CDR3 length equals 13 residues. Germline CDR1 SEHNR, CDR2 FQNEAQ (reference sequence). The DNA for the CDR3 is TGTGCCAGCAGCTTAAGTAATCGCTATGGCTACACCTTC. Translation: CASSLSNRYGYTF. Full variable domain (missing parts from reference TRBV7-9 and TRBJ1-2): DTGVSQNPRHKITKRGQNVTFRCDPISEHNRLYWYRQTLGQGPEFLTYFQNEAQLEKSRLLSDRFSAERPKGSFSTLEIQRTEQGDSAMYLCASSLSNRYGYTFGSGTRLTVV.

The CDR3 region has the DNA TGTGCCAGTACCCTTGACAGGTTTAATCCCTCTGGAAACACCATATATTTT. The encoded protein is CASTLDRFNPSGNTIYF. The genes are TRBV19 and TRBJ1-3; weak D call: TRBD1 (6 bases). This CDR3 region has 17 residues. Germline-derived CDR1 and CDR2 are LNHDA and SQIVND (reference sequence). V lost 7 bases and J lost 0, with 19 bases in between.

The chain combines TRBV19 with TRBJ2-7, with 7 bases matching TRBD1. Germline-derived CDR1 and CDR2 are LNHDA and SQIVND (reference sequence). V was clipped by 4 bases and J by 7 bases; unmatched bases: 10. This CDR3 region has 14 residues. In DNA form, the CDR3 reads TGTGCCAGTAGTACACCGGGACAGACGCGAGAGCAGTACTTC. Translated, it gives CASSTPGQTREQYF.

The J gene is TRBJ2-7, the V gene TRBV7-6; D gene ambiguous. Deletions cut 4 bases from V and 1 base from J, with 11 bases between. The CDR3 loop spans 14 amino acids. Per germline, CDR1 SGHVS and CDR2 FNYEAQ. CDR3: CASSSSRDSYEQYF. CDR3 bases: TGTGCCAGCAGCTCATCCAGAGATTCCTACGAGCAGTACTTC.

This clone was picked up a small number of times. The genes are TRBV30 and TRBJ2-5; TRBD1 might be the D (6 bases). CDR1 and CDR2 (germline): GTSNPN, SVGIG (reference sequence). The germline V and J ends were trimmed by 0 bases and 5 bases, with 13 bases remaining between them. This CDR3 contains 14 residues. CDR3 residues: CAWSVVGGRETQYF. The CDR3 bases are TGTGCCTGGAGTGTAGTAGGGGGTCGGGAGACCCAGTACTTC.

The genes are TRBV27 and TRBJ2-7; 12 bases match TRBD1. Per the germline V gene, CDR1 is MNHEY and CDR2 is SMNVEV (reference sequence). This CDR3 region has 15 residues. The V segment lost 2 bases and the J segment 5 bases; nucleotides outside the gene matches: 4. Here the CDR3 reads CASSLRGDRGHEQYF. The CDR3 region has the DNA TGTGCCAGCAGTTTAAGGGGGGACAGGGGGCACGAGCAGTACTTC.

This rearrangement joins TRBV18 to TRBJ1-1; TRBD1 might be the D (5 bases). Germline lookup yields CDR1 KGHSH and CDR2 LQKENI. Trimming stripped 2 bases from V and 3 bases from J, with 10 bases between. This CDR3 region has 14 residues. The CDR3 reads CASSPSLGDTEAFF. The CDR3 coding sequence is TGTGCCAGCTCACCAAGTTTGGGGGACACTGAAGCTTTCTTT.

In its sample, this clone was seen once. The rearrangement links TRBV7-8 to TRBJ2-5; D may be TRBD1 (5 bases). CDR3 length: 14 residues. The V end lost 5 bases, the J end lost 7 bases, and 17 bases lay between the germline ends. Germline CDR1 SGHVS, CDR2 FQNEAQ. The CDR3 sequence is CASSTEWGNRTQYF. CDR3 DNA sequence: TGTGCCAGCAGCACAGAGTGGGGCAATCGGACCCAGTACTTC.

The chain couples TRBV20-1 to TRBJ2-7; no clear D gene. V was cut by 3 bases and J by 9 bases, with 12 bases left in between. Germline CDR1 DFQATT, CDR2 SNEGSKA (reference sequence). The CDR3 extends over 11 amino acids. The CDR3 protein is CSASGYERQYF. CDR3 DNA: TGCAGTGCTAGCGGGTACGAGAGGCAGTACTTC.

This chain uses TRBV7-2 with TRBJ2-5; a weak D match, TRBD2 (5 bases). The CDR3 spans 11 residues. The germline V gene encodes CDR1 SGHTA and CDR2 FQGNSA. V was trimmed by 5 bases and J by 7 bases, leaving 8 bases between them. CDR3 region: CASSPGGTQYF. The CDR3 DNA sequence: TGTGCCAGCAGCCCCGGAGGGACCCAGTACTTC.

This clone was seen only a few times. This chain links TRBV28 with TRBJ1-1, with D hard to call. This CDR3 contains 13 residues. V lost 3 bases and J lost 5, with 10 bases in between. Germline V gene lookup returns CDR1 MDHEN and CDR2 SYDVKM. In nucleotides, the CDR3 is TGTGCCAGCAGTTTCGTTGGGCGGACTGAAGCTTTCTTT. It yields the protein CASSFVGRTEAFF.

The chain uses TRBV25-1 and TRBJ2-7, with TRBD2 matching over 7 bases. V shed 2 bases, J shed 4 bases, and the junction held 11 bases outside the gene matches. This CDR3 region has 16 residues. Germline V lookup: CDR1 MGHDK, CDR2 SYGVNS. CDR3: CASSEGSGVSLYEQYF. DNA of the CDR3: TGTGCCAGCAGTGAAGGGAGCGGGGTGAGTTTATACGAGCAGTACTTC.

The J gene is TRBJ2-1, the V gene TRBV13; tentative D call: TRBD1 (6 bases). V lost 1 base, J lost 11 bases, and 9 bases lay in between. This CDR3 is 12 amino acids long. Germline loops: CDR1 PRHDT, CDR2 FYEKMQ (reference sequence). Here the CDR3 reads CASSLDRVKQFF. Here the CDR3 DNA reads TGTGCCAGCAGCTTAGACAGGGTAAAGCAGTTCTTC.

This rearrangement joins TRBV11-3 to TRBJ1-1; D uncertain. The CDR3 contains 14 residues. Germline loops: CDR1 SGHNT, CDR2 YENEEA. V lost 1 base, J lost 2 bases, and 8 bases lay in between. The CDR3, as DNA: TGTGCCAGCAGCTTAGGATGGGTAAACACTGAAGCTTTCTTT. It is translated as CASSLGWVNTEAFF.

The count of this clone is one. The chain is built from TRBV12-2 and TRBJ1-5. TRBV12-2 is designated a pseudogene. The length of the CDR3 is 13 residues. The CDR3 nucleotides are TGTGCAAGTCGCTTACGGGGGCGGCAGCCCCAGCATTTT. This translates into CASRLRGRQPQHF.

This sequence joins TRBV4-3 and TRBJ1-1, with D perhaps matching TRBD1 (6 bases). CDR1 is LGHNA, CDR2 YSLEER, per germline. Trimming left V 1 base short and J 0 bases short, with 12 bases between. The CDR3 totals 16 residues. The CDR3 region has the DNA TGCGCCAGCAGCCAAGGGAGAAACAGGGTGAACACTGAAGCTTTCTTT. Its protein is CASSQGRNRVNTEAFF.

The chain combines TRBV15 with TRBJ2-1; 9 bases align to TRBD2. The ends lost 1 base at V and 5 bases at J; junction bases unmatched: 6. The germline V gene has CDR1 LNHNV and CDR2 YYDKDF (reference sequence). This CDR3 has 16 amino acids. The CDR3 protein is CATSRVLAGPNNEQFF. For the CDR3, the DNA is TGTGCCACCAGCAGAGTCCTAGCGGGACCGAACAATGAGCAGTTCTTC.

The CDR3 here is CASSTRQGWNTEAFF. The CDR3 DNA is TGTGCCAGCAGCACAAGACAGGGGTGGAACACTGAAGCTTTCTTT. The chain has TRBV7-2 and TRBJ1-1, with 8 bases matching TRBD1. The V segment lost 5 bases and the J segment 1 base; nucleotides outside the gene matches: 6. The CDR3 runs to 15 residues. Germline lookup yields CDR1 SGHTA and CDR2 FQGNSA.

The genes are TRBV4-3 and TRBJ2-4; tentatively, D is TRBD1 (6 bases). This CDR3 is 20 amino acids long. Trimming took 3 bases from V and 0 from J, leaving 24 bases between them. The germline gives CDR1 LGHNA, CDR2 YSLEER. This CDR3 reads CASSQEAKGHRDLAKNIQYF. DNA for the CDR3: TGCGCCAGCAGCCAGGAGGCCAAAGGTCACAGGGATCTAGCCAAAAACATTCAGTACTTC.

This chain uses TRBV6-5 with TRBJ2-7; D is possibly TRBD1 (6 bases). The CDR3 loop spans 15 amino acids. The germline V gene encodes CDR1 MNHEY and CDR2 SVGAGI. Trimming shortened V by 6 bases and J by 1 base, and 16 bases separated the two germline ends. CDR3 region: CASSRDRRGSYEQYF. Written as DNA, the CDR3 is TGTGCCAGCAGCCGCGACAGGAGAGGGTCCTACGAGCAGTACTTC.

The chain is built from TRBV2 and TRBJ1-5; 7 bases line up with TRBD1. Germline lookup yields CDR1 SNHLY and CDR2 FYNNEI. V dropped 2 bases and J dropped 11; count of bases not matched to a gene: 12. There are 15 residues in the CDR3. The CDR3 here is CASSEKGTAGGTQHF. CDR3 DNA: TGTGCCAGCAGTGAAAAGGGGACAGCAGGAGGTACCCAGCATTTT.

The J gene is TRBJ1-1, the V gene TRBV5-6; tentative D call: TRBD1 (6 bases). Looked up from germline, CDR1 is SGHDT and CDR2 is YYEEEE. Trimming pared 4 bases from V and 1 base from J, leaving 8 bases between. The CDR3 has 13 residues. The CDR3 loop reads CASSLTGNTEAFF. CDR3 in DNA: TGTGCCAGCAGCCTGACAGGGAACACTGAAGCTTTCTTT.

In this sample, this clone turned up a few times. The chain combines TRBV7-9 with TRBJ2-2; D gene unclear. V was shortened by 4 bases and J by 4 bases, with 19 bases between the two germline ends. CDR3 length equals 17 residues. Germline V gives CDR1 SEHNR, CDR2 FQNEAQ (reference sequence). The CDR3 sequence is CASSSRFEYSSTGELFF. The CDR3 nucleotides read TGTGCCAGCAGCTCCAGGTTCGAATATTCGAGCACCGGGGAGCTGTTTTTT.

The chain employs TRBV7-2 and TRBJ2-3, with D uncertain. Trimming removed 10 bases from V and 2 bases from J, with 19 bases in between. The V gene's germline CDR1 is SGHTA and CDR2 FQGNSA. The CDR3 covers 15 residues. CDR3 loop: CAITFPSAATDTQYF. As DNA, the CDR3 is TGTGCCATCACGTTCCCCAGCGCCGCCACAGATACGCAGTATTTT.

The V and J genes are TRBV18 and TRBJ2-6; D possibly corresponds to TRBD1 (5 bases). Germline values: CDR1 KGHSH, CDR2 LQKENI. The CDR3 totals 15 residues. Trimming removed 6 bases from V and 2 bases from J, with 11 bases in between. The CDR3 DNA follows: TGTGCCAGCTCGGACATTATGGCTGGGGCCAACGTCCTGACTTTC. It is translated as CASSDIMAGANVLTF.

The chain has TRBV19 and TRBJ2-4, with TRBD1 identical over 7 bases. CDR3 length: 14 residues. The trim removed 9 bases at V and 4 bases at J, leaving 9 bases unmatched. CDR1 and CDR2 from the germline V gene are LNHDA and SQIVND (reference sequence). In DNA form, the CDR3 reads TGTGCCAGCCTAAAGCCGGGACAGAAAAACATTCAGTACTTC. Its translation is CASLKPGQKNIQYF.

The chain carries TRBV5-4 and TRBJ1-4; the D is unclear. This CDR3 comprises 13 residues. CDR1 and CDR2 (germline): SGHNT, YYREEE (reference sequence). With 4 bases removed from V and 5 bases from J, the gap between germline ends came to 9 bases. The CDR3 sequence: CASSRFENEKLFF. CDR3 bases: TGTGCCAGCAGCCGTTTCGAAAATGAAAAACTGTTTTTT.